One sample yielded the 3 T cell receptor beta chains listed below, sequenced in a study of a mutant IDH1 vaccine in newly diagnosed glioma (dated by TCRdb to the early 2020s). The time point label here, explained by the study, means: week 47, end of study. Every vaccine dose consisted of 300 ug of a 20-mer mutant IDH1 peptide in Montanide, administered subcutaneously together with topical imiquimod. No cognate antigen is known for these TCRs. Library construction relied on the immunoSEQ multiplex PCR assay. The source is immuneACCESS, and TCRdb retained only in-frame sequences with V and J called. Part of the clones is not carried over; for the studies checked, unresolved V genes explain less than half of this, and the remainder is unexplained. The sample has some 49,000 clones on record, less than 85% of them singletons. The ten biggest clones cover 4.9% of the sample. This specimen consisted of PBMCs, obtained from a glioma patient whose treatment included an IDH1 peptide vaccine. The receptors come from a woman aged 40-49 years with glioma. Some clones in this sample may be carry-over from other donors' samples.

The gene calls are TRBV2 and TRBJ2-7; D is unclear. The CDR3 is 13 residues long. Trimming removed 4 bases from V and 8 bases from J, with 15 bases in between. The germline gives CDR1 SNHLY, CDR2 FYNNEI. The CDR3: CASSVGSTRQQYF. DNA of the CDR3: TGTGCCAGCAGTGTAGGGTCGACCCGGCAGCAGTACTTC.

V and J are TRBV6-4 and TRBJ1-1; 8 bases map to TRBD1. The trim removed 0 bases at V and 4 bases at J, leaving 10 bases unmatched. The CDR3 is 17 amino acids. The germline CDR1 and CDR2 sequences are MRHNA and SNTAGT. The CDR3 DNA sequence: TGTGCCAGCAGTGACTCCCTAACTTGGACAGGGTTCACTGAAGCTTTCTTT. Translating it yields CASSDSLTWTGFTEAFF.

The count of this clone is one. The chain links TRBV7-8 to TRBJ2-7; D is possibly TRBD1 (6 bases). Trimming removed 1 base at V and 7 bases at J, with 11 bases between. Germline V lookup: CDR1 SGHVS, CDR2 FQNEAQ. The CDR3 length is 13 residues. Written as DNA, the CDR3 is TGTGCCAGCAGCTTAGGACAGGTTGGGGAGCAGTACTTC. This codes for CASSLGQVGEQYF.